The clone carrying this T cell receptor (beta chain) has a count of ten or more. These data are taken from a study of patients and donors after allogeneic stem cell transplantation. MiXCR was run by TCRdb on the RT-PCR reads, yielding one entry per CDR3 protein. The table records more than 850,000 distinct CDR3 sequences, under 20% of them present only once. Germline V CDR1 and CDR2: DFQATT, SNEGSKA (reference sequence). The CDR3 consists of 14 residues. Trimming took 6 bases from V and 0 from J, leaving 11 bases between them. The receptor comes from a human donor who was either an allogeneic HSCT recipient or a stem cell or donor lymphocyte infusion donor (not recorded which). It is not recorded whose cells these are; they may come from a transplant donor. This chain links TRBV20-1 with TRBJ2-2; no reliable D call. Material for sequencing was blood, either unsorted or a sorted T cell fraction (not recorded which). CDR3 nucleotide sequence: TGCAGTGCCAACATTGGGGCGAACACCGGGGAGCTGTTTTTT. Translating gives CSANIGANTGELFF.